This TCR beta chain was recorded in a study of Graves' ophthalmopathy and Graves' hyperthyroidism. General study points: Ophthalmopathy versus stable hyperthyroidism: 13-signature model gave 87.88% sensitivity, 81.08% specificity.

Ophthalmopathic donors had moderate-to-severe activity, CAS ≥3 and NOSPECS ≥4, with disease that had lasted under 3 months. To note about this clonotype: Its target is not known.

RNA transcripts provided the template for amplifying TCR beta CDR3 regions. HTBI primers were used in a first-round RT-PCR, which preceded a second-round multiplex PCR. TCRdb used MiXCR to reprocess the multiplex PCR reads, holding one entry per CDR3 protein. The profile covers around 660,000 distinct CDR3 sequences, with about 38% appearing a single time and 3% to 4% taken by the ten largest. The sequenced material came from peripheral blood. The clonotype was recovered from an adult man with Graves' ophthalmopathy.

As DNA, the CDR3 is TGTGCCAGCAATCCGACAGGGGAGCTGTTTTTT. Protein product: CASNPTGELFF. The chain uses TRBV2 and TRBJ2-2; D is unresolved. Deletions cut 7 bases from V and 8 bases from J, with 8 bases between. The CDR3 spans 11 residues. Germline lookup yields CDR1 SNHLY and CDR2 FYNNEI.